The text below deals with one TCR beta chain. Per the original methods: Amplification with reference gene primers provided the estimates of nucleated cell counts. Profiling relied on immunoSEQ multiplex PCR, and the TCRdb table lists in-frame clones only, not all of them. That table furnishes V, J and clone size, whereas the DNA furnished D and trimming. This sample yields about 140,000 clones, of which around nine tenths are seen a single time; about 1.5% belongs to the top ten. The data originate from a study of blood T cell repertoires in COVID-19. Study background: From the United States, Italy and Spain came samples of acute and convalescent COVID-19.

The CDR3 is made up of 13 amino acids. Germline V gene sequence: CDR1 KGHDR, CDR2 SFDVKD. The ends lost 5 bases at V and 4 bases at J; junction bases unmatched: 2. Sequencing was carried out using peripheral blood. This TCR was recovered from a woman aged 60-75 years with acute or convalescent COVID-19. The V call is TRBV24-1, the J call TRBJ1-1, with 8 positions matching TRBD1. The CDR3 DNA reads TGTGCCACCAGTGGACAGGGGAGCACTGAAGCTTTCTTT. Translation gives CATSGQGSTEAFF.